This is a list of T cell receptor beta chains from one sample in a study of cytomegalovirus exposure and HLA in healthy donors. Here immunoSEQ multiplex PCR was the method, and the copy in TCRdb shows in-frame clones only, minus some. The sample contains about 120,000 clones, 60% to 85% of which appear only once. The sample comprised PBMCs. All receptors derive from a female donor in good health and CMV-seronegative. The CDR3 runs from the conserved cysteine through the conserved F or W. D genes are given only for firm matches. Clone size, where shown, is once, few, many, or a class for clones that have expanded.

-	TRBD1	TRBV6-6	TRBJ2-7	TGTGCCAGCAGTTCCGGGACAGGGGACTACGAGCAGTACTTC	CASSSGTGDYEQYF
once	-	TRBV5-4	TRBJ1-1	TGTGCCAGCAGCTTGGCCGGCGGCAGGGGAGGGTCGAACACTGAAGCTTTCTTT	CASSLAGGRGGSNTEAFF
-	-	TRBV6-1	TRBJ1-5	TGTGCCAGCAGCTCAGGGGCGGTAGTTCGGCCCCAGCATTTT	CASSSGAVVRPQHF
-	-	TRBV7-2	TRBJ1-6	TGTGCCAGCAGCTTTAGAACAGGTTCACCCCTCCACTTT	CASSFRTGSPLHF
-	TRBD2	TRBV19	TRBJ2-7	TGTGCCAGTAGGATATCTAGCGGGGGTGGCACCGAGCAGTACTTC	CASRISSGGGTEQYF
-	TRBD1	TRBV30	TRBJ2-5	TGTGCCTGGAGCCAGACCGCCAGGGGGCGGGAGACCCAGTACTTC	CAWSQTARGRETQYF
-	TRBD2	TRBV11-2	TRBJ2-2	TGTGCCAGCAGCTCCAGACTAGCGGGGGCGAACACCGGGGAGCTGTTTTTT	CASSSRLAGANTGELFF
-	TRBD2	TRBV4-2	TRBJ2-7	TGTGCCAGCAGCCAAGTGGGGAGCGGGGGAACATACGAGCAGTACTTC	CASSQVGSGGTYEQYF
-	TRBD1	TRBV4-2	TRBJ2-7	TGTGCCAGCAGCCAAGATACCTCACAGGGGTACGAGCAGTACTTC	CASSQDTSQGYEQYF
-	TRBD2	TRBV19	TRBJ2-1	TGTGCCAGTAGTGGTTTAGCGGGGGCGTCGTACAATGAGCAGTTCTTC	CASSGLAGASYNEQFF
-	-	TRBV21-1	TRBJ2-5	TGTGCCAGTCGGGTGTTTGGGACCCAGTACTTC	CASRVFGTQYF
-	-	TRBV18	TRBJ2-3	TGTGCCAGCTCACCAGGAGACGCGCAGTATTTT	CASSPGDAQYF
-	TRBD1	TRBV12-5	TRBJ2-6	TGTGCTAGTGGTTGGGAAATCGGGACAGGATCCGTCCTGACTTTC	CASGWEIGTGSVLTF
-	-	TRBV21-1	TRBJ1-5	TGTGCCAGCAGCAAAGATAGCTCGGGGAATCAGCCCCAGCATTTT	CASSKDSSGNQPQHF
-	-	TRBV10-3	TRBJ1-2	TGTGCCATCAGTGAGTCTGAGGTGGAGGGCTACACCTTC	CAISESEVEGYTF
-	-	TRBV9	TRBJ2-2	TGTGCCAGCAGCGTTCAGGGGCCGAACACCGGGGAGCTGTTTTTT	CASSVQGPNTGELFF
-	TRBD1	TRBV28	TRBJ1-2	TGTGCCAGCAGTTCCACAGGGGGCGGGGTGGTTGGCTACACCTTC	CASSSTGGGVVGYTF
once	TRBD2	TRBV11-2	TRBJ2-5	TGTGCCAGCAGCAGGACTAGCGGATCCCAAGAGACCCAGTACTTC	CASSRTSGSQETQYF
-	-	TRBV27	TRBJ2-7	TGTGCCAGCAGTTTAGGACGGGGGGCCTGGTACGAGCAGTACTTC	CASSLGRGAWYEQYF
-	-	TRBV5-4	TRBJ2-3	TGTGCCAGCAAGGAGACCTCCGGGGTGACACAAGGTACGCAGTATTTT	CASKETSGVTQGTQYF
-	TRBD1	TRBV27	TRBJ2-1	TGTGCCAGCAGTACCTATACCGGGACAGGGGTTTCGGGCGATGAGCAGTTCTTC	CASSTYTGTGVSGDEQFF
-	-	TRBV25-1	TRBJ1-2	TGTGCCAGCAGTGAACTAGGTCGGAGCCTCGATGGCTACACCTTC	CASSELGRSLDGYTF
-	TRBD2	TRBV2	TRBJ2-7	TGTGCCAGCAGCCAGACTAGCGGGGAAGCCTCCAAGCAGTACTTC	CASSQTSGEASKQYF
-	TRBD1	TRBV5-1	TRBJ1-1	TGCGCCAGCAGCCCCCGACAGGGTCCAGACACTGAAGCTTTCTTT	CASSPRQGPDTEAFF
-	-	TRBV7-2	TRBJ2-5	TGTGCCAGCAGCTCCTTCGCGGGGAGATGGGAGACCCAGTACTTC	CASSSFAGRWETQYF
-	TRBD1	TRBV7-2	TRBJ1-1	TGTGCCAGCAGCTTCGGACAGGCGAACACTGAAGCTTTCTTT	CASSFGQANTEAFF
-	TRBD1	TRBV2	TRBJ1-5	TGTGCCAGCGGAGCAAATACAGGGGCGGCAGGCCAGCCCCAGCATTTT	CASGANTGAAGQPQHF
few	TRBD1	TRBV7-9	TRBJ1-5	TGTGCCAGCAGCCTGACAGGGGGCAATCAGCCCCAGCATTTT	CASSLTGGNQPQHF
-	-	TRBV6-4	TRBJ2-7	TGTGCCAGCAGTCCCTCCCGTAGCACCGCGATCTACGAGCAGTACTTC	CASSPSRSTAIYEQYF
-	-	TRBV27	TRBJ1-5	TGTGCCAGCAGGGCCGGGACAAGCTCCAATCAGCCCCAGCATTTT	CASRAGTSSNQPQHF
-	TRBD1	TRBV11-2	TRBJ1-2	TGTGCCAGCAGCTCTGAGACAGGGAGATACTATGGCTACACCTTC	CASSSETGRYYGYTF
-	TRBD1	TRBV6-1	TRBJ1-6	TGTGCCAGCAGTGAACTGGACAGGGATGTGTCACCCCTCCACTTT	CASSELDRDVSPLHF
-	TRBD1	TRBV10-2	TRBJ1-6	TGCGCCAGCAGTGAGGAGGGGGCGGGCGGGAATTCACCCCTCCACTTT	CASSEEGAGGNSPLHF
-	-	TRBV11-2	TRBJ1-1	TGTGCCAGCAGCCCCAGGCGGGCTGAAGCTTTCTTT	CASSPRRAEAFF
-	TRBD1	TRBV7-9	TRBJ1-2	TGTTCCAGCAGCTCAGGACGGGGACAGGCCGTCCTCGCGGACTATGGCTACACCTTC	CSSSSGRGQAVLADYGYTF
-	-	TRBV5-5	TRBJ2-7	TGTGCCAGCAGCATCACAGGGTTGTCCTACGAGCAGTACTTC	CASSITGLSYEQYF
-	TRBD1	TRBV18	TRBJ2-7	TGTGCCAGCTCACTCCGCGTTGGGAGACAGGGAATCAACGAGCAGTACTTC	CASSLRVGRQGINEQYF
-	-	TRBV9	TRBJ2-7	TGTGCCAGCAGCGCCGGCTACGAGCAGTACTTC	CASSAGYEQYF
-	TRBD2	TRBV25-1	TRBJ2-1	TGTGCCAGCAGTGAAATGCGGGGGGGGAGCTCCTACAATGAGCAGTTCTTC	CASSEMRGGSSYNEQFF
-	TRBD1	TRBV4-2	TRBJ2-2	TGTGCCAGCAGCCGGACCGGGACAGGGTCAATCACCGGGGAGCTGTTTTTT	CASSRTGTGSITGELFF
-	-	TRBV7-9	TRBJ2-1	TGTGCCAGCAGCCTTCCTCGGGTGACTTACAATGAGCAGTTCTTC	CASSLPRVTYNEQFF
-	TRBD1	TRBV9	TRBJ1-1	TGTGCCAGCAGCGTCGACAGGGGCCGGGTTTCTACTCCGATGAACACTGAAGCTTTCTTT	CASSVDRGRVSTPMNTEAFF
-	TRBD2	TRBV29-1	TRBJ2-5	TGCAGCGTGTCCGGGACTAGCGGGGGGGCGGTACTCCAAGAGACCCAGTACTTC	CSVSGTSGGAVLQETQYF
-	TRBD2	TRBV10-2	TRBJ2-7	TGCGCCAGCAGTGACCCCCCTAGCGGGGAGACCTACGAGCAGTACTTC	CASSDPPSGETYEQYF
-	-	TRBV4-1	TRBJ2-7	TGCGCCAGCAGCCAAGATTGGGGCGGGGATACCTACGAGCAGTACTTC	CASSQDWGGDTYEQYF
-	TRBD1	TRBV7-2	TRBJ1-1	TGTGCCAGCAGCTTAGCCGGCAGGGGGGCGGAAGCTTTCTTT	CASSLAGRGAEAFF